This entry is about one T cell receptor (beta chain). The method was immunoSEQ multiplex PCR; TCRdb's version includes in-frame clones alone and lacks a portion of them. The data show some 56,000 clones, with 70% to 75% seen just once and roughly 18% held by the top ten. The sample comes from a study of blood T cell repertoires in COVID-19. Germline lookup yields CDR1 SGHDT and CDR2 YYEEEE. The CDR3 sequence is 15 residues long. The V gene lost 4 bases and the J gene lost 5 bases, with 16 bases spanning the gap. The chain joins TRBV5-6 to TRBJ1-3, with no clear D. The receptor was isolated from a woman aged 45-65 years with active or convalescent COVID-19. The sample comprised peripheral blood. The CDR3 region has the DNA TGTGCCAGCAGCGGCGTCGGTCTAGATAGAAACACCATATATTTT. Its protein is CASSGVGLDRNTIYF.